Following are 17 T cell receptor beta chains from one sample sequenced in a study of shared clonotypes between healthy human individuals. This table comes from immunoSEQ multiplex PCR, and its TCRdb copy is limited to in-frame clones, with some not included. The sample has about 1.5 million clones, 95% to 99% seen once. Sequences were obtained from naive CD4+ T cells sorted from blood. Subset noted: CD45RA+ positively selected. These receptors originate from a man aged 30-40 years in good health.

The genes are TRBV10-1 and TRBJ2-7, with 7 bases aligning to TRBD2. Germline CDR1 reads WNHNN; CDR2 reads SYGVQD (reference sequence). The CDR3 spans 14 residues. The V gene end was trimmed by 0 bases and the J gene end by 4 bases; junction bases not matched to a gene: 3. CDR3 sequence reads: CASSESGLGYEQYF. DNA for the CDR3: TGCGCCAGCAGTGAGTCCGGACTAGGATACGAGCAGTACTTC.

The chain joins TRBV6-1 to TRBJ2-1; D is undetermined. Deletions cut 0 bases from V and 5 bases from J, with 23 bases between. The CDR3 length is 19 residues. Germline values: CDR1 MNHNS, CDR2 SASEGT. CDR3 loop: CASSEAPAAFLNRDNEQFF. CDR3 nucleotides: TGTGCCAGCAGTGAAGCGCCGGCGGCCTTCCTTAACCGAGACAATGAGCAGTTCTTC.

CDR3 in amino acids: CAISSKSLAGMADTQYF. CDR3 sequence (DNA): TGTGCCATCTCGTCCAAATCCTTAGCGGGAATGGCAGATACGCAGTATTTT. The chain combines TRBV28 with TRBJ2-3; TRBD2 aligns across 8 bases. The V segment lost 10 bases and the J segment 4 bases; nucleotides outside the gene matches: 19. The CDR3 is made up of 17 amino acids. Germline-derived CDR1 and CDR2 are MDHEN and SYDVKM.

This sequence joins TRBV5-4 and TRBJ2-3; possibly TRBD1 or TRBD2 for D (5 bases each). Trimming shortened V by 5 bases and J by 8 bases, and 24 bases separated the two germline ends. Germline-derived CDR1 and CDR2 are SGHNT and YYREEE (reference sequence). CDR3 length: 16 amino acids. The CDR3 spells CASSNGTSRVASTQYF. CDR3 sequence (DNA): TGTGCCAGCAGTAACGGGACCAGCCGGGTGGCTTCTACGCAGTATTTT.

The CDR3 here is CASSAGTLGQETQYF. CDR3 nucleotides: TGTGCCAGCAGCGCCGGGACCTTGGGGCAAGAGACCCAGTACTTC. The chain uses TRBV9 and TRBJ2-5; tentatively, D is TRBD1 or TRBD2 (5 bases each). Germline V gives CDR1 SGDLS, CDR2 YYNGEE. This CDR3 has 15 amino acids. The V end lost 3 bases, the J end lost 2 bases, and 14 bases lay between the germline ends.

The rearrangement joins TRBV27 to TRBJ2-1, with D possibly being TRBD1 (5 bases). The CDR3 loop spans 15 amino acids. The V end lost 6 bases, the J end lost 2 bases, and 14 bases lay between the germline ends. CDR1 is MNHEY and CDR2 is SMNVEV in the germline V gene (reference sequence). The CDR3 DNA reads TGTGCCAGCAGCAAGGGGTCAGAAGCCTACAATGAGCAGTTCTTC. Protein product: CASSKGSEAYNEQFF.

The chain employs TRBV7-3 and TRBJ2-7, with 10 positions matching TRBD1. Germline loops: CDR1 SGHTA, CDR2 FQGTGA. This CDR3 region has 15 residues. V gave up 3 bases and J gave up 3 bases; unmatched junction bases: 5. This chain's CDR3 is CASSFSGTGDYEQYF. CDR3 coding DNA: TGTGCCAGCAGCTTCTCCGGGACAGGGGACTACGAGCAGTACTTC. Supplemented by reference TRBV7-3 and TRBJ2-7, the full variable domain reads GAGVSQTPSNKVTEKGKYVELRCDPISGHTALYWYRQSLGQGPEFLIYFQGTGAADDSGLPNDRFFAVRPEGSVSTLKIQRTERGDSAVYLCASSFSGTGDYEQYFGPGTRLTVT.

The chain carries TRBV19 and TRBJ2-7; D ambiguous. This CDR3 comprises 14 residues. The germline CDR1 and CDR2 sequences are LNHDA and SQIVND (reference sequence). V was trimmed by 6 bases and J by 0 bases, leaving 12 bases between them. The CDR3 spells CASRATVSSYEQYF. The DNA of the CDR3 is TGTGCCAGTAGAGCGACGGTGAGCTCCTACGAGCAGTACTTC. The full variable domain, with the rest looked up from reference TRBV19 and TRBJ2-7, is DGGITQSPKYLFRKEGQNVTLSCEQNLNHDAMYWYRQDPGQGLRLIYYSQIVNDFQKGDIAEGYSVSREKKESFPLTVTSAQKNPTAFYLCASRATVSSYEQYFGPGTRLTVT.

This clone was found once. The CDR3 sequence is CASSPQPPQGEQFF. The CDR3 region has the DNA TGTGCCAGCTCACCACAGCCCCCACAGGGTGAGCAGTTCTTC. This chain connects TRBV18 to TRBJ2-1, with D possibly TRBD1 on 6 matching bases. CDR3 length equals 14 residues. Germline values: CDR1 KGHSH, CDR2 LQKENI. V gave up 1 base and J gave up 9 bases, with 13 bases separating them.

The gene calls are TRBV28 and TRBJ2-7; TRBD2 might be the D (5 bases). Germline CDR1 reads MDHEN; CDR2 reads SYDVKM. This CDR3 has 14 amino acids. Trimming removed 5 bases from V and 5 bases from J, with 16 bases in between. The CDR3 spells CASSLLGSSNEQYF. CDR3 DNA: TGTGCCAGCAGTCTGCTAGGGAGTTCGAACGAGCAGTACTTC.

This rearrangement joins TRBV29-1 to TRBJ1-5; tentative D call: TRBD1 (5 bases). The germline V gene encodes CDR1 SQVTM and CDR2 ANQGSEA. Between the trimmed V and J ends, which lost 4 bases and 2 bases, there was a span of 9 bases. This CDR3 has 13 residues. The DNA for the CDR3 is TGCAGCGTTGTGGGGGTGGGCAATCAGCCCCAGCATTTT. Translating gives CSVVGVGNQPQHF.

The J gene is TRBJ2-3, the V gene TRBV5-1; either TRBD1 or TRBD2 may fit D (6 bases each). The CDR3 extends over 15 amino acids. The ends were cut back, 1 base at V and 6 bases at J, with 15 bases in the middle. CDR1 is SGHRS and CDR2 is YFSETQ in the germline V gene. In nucleotides, the CDR3 is TGCGCCAGCAGCTTGTATCGGGGGCTTTCGGATACGCAGTATTTT. It codes for CASSLYRGLSDTQYF.

The V call is TRBV2, the J call TRBJ2-7; 9 positions agree with TRBD1. Germline CDR1 reads SNHLY; CDR2 reads FYNNEI. V was clipped by 4 bases and J by 4 bases; unmatched bases: 5. The CDR3 extends over 14 amino acids. The CDR3 DNA reads as TGTGCCAGCAGTGCACAGGGGGCGCGGTACGAGCAGTACTTC. It yields the protein CASSAQGARYEQYF.

V and J are TRBV2 and TRBJ2-5, with TRBD1 matching over 9 bases. Germline V gives CDR1 SNHLY, CDR2 FYNNEI. There are 15 residues in the CDR3. Trimming took 6 bases from V and 2 from J; bases not matched to a gene: 7. DNA for the CDR3: TGTGCCAGCAGCGAGCGGACAGGGGTTCAAGAGACCCAGTACTTC. This translates into CASSERTGVQETQYF.

V usage is TRBV19 and J usage is TRBJ2-1; D remains ambiguous. V shed 3 bases and J shed 0 bases, with 9 bases lying between them. The germline CDR1 and CDR2 sequences are LNHDA and SQIVND (reference sequence). This CDR3 has 15 amino acids. In nucleotides, the CDR3 is TGTGCCAGTAGTATGGACGTGAGCTCCTACAATGAGCAGTTCTTC. As protein: CASSMDVSSYNEQFF.

This chain links TRBV29-1 with TRBJ2-7, with 11 bases fitting TRBD1. The length of the CDR3 is 15 residues. Germline V lookup: CDR1 SQVTM, CDR2 ANQGSEA. Trimming cost V 4 bases and J 2 bases; bases outside gene matches: 7. The CDR3 DNA reads TGCAGCGTTGGGAGGCCGGGACAGGGGGCCTACGAGCAGTACTTC. Protein product: CSVGRPGQGAYEQYF.

The chain links TRBV2 to TRBJ2-7; 7 bases fit TRBD1. Trimming at V came to 6 bases and at J to 3 bases, leaving 5 bases not matched to a gene. Germline V lookup: CDR1 SNHLY, CDR2 FYNNEI. This CDR3 contains 13 residues. CDR3 in amino acids: CASSGTVIYEQYF. CDR3 in DNA: TGTGCCAGCAGCGGGACAGTTATCTACGAGCAGTACTTC.